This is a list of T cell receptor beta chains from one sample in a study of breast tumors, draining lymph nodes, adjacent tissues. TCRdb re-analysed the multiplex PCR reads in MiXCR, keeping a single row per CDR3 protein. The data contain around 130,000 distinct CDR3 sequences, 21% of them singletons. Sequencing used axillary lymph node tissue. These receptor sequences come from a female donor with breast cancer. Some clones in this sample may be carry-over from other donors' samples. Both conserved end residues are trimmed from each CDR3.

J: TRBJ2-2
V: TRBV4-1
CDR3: ASSQTLGPPGELF

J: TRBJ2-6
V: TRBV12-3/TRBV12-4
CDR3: ASTSTSGISGANVLT

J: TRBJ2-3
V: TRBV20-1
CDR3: SALTSGIGDTQY

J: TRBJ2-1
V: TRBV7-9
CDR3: ATRGGGDEQF

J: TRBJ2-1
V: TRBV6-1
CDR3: ASSAKYPGDSGSQGDNEQF

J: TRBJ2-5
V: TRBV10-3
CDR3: AISRTLGEETQY

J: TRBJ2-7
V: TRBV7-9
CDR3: ASSPPIGTHYEQY

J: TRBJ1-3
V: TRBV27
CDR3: ASSFREGDTIY

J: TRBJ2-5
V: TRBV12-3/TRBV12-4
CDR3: ASSPPNGETQY

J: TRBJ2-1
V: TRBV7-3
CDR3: ASSFEQQVGLCGNYVEQF

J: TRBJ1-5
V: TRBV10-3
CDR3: AISESRQGSNQPQH

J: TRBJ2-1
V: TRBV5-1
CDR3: ASSLVPPGTPYNEQF

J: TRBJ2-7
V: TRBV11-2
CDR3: ASSLRVERDAYEQY

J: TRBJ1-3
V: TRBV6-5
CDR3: ASRASGNTIY

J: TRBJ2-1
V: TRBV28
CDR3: ASSTRTSGRVNEQF

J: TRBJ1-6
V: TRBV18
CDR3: ASSPQSRTGAANSPLH

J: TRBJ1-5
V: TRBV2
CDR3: ASSPLDINQPQH

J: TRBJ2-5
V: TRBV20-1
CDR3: SARVPLAGDETQY

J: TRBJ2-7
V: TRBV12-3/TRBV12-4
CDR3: ASSPEQGGYEQY

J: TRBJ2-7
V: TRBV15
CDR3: ATSRDGGQSYEQY

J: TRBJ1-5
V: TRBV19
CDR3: ASEPGTGGQPQH

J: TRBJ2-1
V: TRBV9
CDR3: ASRPLSPRESTEQF

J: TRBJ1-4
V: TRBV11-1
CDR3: ASSFGQGGEKLF

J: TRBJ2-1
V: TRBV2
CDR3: ASSLGGELYNEQF

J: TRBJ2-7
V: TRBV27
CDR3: ASRGGWTGEDEQY

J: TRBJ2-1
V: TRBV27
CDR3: ASSLGTNSYNGQF

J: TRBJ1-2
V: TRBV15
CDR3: ATSRDPGANGYT

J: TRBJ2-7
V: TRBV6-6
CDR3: TSSYSVRDEQY

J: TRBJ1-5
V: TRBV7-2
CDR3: ASSPRSRDQPQH

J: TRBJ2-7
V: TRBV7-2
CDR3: ASSLGEGLAGAGEQY

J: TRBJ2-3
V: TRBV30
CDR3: ASGVTDTQY

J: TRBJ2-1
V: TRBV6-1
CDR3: ASSESPSANEQF

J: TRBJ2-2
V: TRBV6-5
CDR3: ASSYYRTGGANTGELF

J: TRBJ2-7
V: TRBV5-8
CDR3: ASSLGRDGDEQY

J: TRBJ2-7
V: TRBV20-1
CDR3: SARRLAGEYEQY

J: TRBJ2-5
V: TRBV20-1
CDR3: STRGSRETQY

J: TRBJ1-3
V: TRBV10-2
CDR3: ASRETGGSGNTIY

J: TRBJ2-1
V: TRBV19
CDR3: ASSWKGGGEQF

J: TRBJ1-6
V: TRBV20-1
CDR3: SARSGTQGSNSPLH

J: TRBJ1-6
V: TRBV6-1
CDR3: ASSDPWGRSSSYNSPLH

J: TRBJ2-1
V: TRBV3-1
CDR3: ASSAPRQGLDEQF

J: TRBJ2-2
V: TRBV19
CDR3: ASRVTGELF

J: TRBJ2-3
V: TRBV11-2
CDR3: ASSPEGLLTY

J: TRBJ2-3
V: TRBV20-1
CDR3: SAYTHSGPTDTQY

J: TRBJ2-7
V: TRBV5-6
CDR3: ASSLGGDTYEQY

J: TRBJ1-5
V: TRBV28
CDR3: ASISNRVPDQPQH

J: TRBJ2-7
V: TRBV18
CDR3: ASSPIDSSYEQY

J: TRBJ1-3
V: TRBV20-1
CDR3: SAWDNASGNTIY

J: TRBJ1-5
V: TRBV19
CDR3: ASRNRAWQPQH

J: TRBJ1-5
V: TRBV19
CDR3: ASKKGQQYSNQPQH

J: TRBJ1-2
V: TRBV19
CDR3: ASSIGDSYGYT

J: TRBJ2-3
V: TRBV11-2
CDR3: ASSEGPKDTQY

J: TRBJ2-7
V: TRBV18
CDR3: ASSPNSRTGLSYEQY

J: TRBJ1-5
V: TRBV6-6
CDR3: ASSDRVDNQPQH

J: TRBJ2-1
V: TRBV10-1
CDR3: ASSGIGLAGYNEQF

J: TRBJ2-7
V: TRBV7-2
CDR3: ASRRGLAGVDYEQY

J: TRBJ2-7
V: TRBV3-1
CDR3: ASSQSPSSYEQY

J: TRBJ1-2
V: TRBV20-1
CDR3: SARGDGRAPSGGYT